The T cell receptor (beta chain) described here comes from a study of T cells after yellow fever vaccination (dated by TCRdb to the late 2010s). About the full investigation: The SMART-Seq v4 Ultra Low Input RNA kit was used to prepare libraries from fractions with low cell numbers. To follow T-cell clones before and after primary and booster YFV17D yellow fever vaccination, bulk TCR alpha and beta repertoires were sequenced over time. Two healthy male donors, one aged 18 to 30 and one aged 30 to 40 years, made up the cohort. Bulk PBMC replicates and cell subsets were isolated from blood drawn at multiple timepoints before and after both primary and secondary immunization. Overall results and qualifications from the work: Computational filtering was needed because FACS-sorted repertoires could contain abundant contaminating clonotypes from the bulk population. A small fraction of clonotypes appeared in both the CD4 and CD8 compartments, likely as a result of convergent recombination. Because the study included only two donors, the extent to which the findings can be generalized is limited. Most clones expanded after primary vaccination (around 96% of CD4 and 88% of CD8) were re-detected after the booster, suggesting that broad memory maintenance occurred. Compared with the primary T-cell response, the secondary T-cell response was faster but weaker, reaching its peak on day 5 rather than on day 15.

This sample was sequenced with an Illumina NovaSeq 6000. TCR cDNA was made using 5'RACE template switching, a step that added a universal primer site and unique molecular identifiers. Priming of cDNA synthesis was performed from both the TCR alpha and TCR beta constant segments. Two PCR steps were used to amplify libraries, with sample barcodes and sequencing adapters being added in the second step. Libraries were sequenced on Illumina HiSeq 2500 (2x100 bp) or NovaSeq (2x150 bp). The original methods were these. Demultiplexing of reads and collapsing into UMI consensus sequences were performed with MIGEC, and V(D)J alignment was carried out with MiXCR. Vaccine-responding clonotypes were defined with edgeR using replicate PBMC samples, requiring FDR below 0.01 and a log2 fold change above 5 up to day 15. CD4 or CD8 identity was assigned to each bulk clonotype according to whether the clonotype was present at higher abundance in the sequenced CD4 repertoire or the sequenced CD8 repertoire. TCRdb applied fastp at Q25 and MiXCR to the public reads, then kept only in-frame beta chains. Under each unique CDR3 protein, matching rows form one entry showing the most common genes and DNA. The V and J calls and clone size come from TCRdb's table, not from the authors' own analysis. Counted in this sample were a few hundred thousand distinct CDR3 sequences; around 5.2% of them appeared once. Of the sample, less than 3.5% falls within the top ten clones.

The treatment or condition label, as the study defines it: live attenuated yellow fever vaccine strain. A standard Ficoll-Paque protocol was used to isolate PBMCs from peripheral blood. CD4 and CD8 T-cell fractions were isolated with Dynabeads CD4 and CD8 positive selection kits. TriZol was used to extract RNA from bulk PBMCs, CD4 and CD8 fractions, and dextramer-positive and dextramer-negative fractions. This clonotype was found a few times. Its antigen is still unknown. It has no much larger one-base neighbor in the sample; base qualities were not kept. Taken from the germline V gene, the CDR1 and CDR2 loops are MNHEY and SVGEGT. The germline ends are 22 bases apart after V is trimmed by 7 bases and J by 6 bases. The CDR3 runs 15 residues from the cysteine to the phenylalanine. Of all the DNA, just the CDR3 is kept, 45 bases in frame from base 1.

Specimen: CD4+ T cells sorted from PBMCs, collected on the day of the yellow fever booster vaccination. This TCR came from a man between 18 and 35 years old who received the YFV17D yellow fever vaccine. Rearrangement joined TRBV6-2 or TRBV6-3 to TRBJ2-7; matching of 5 bases hints at TRBD1 as the D gene. The CDR3 region has the sequence CASTYWGSRGVEQYF. The DNA is TGTGCCAGCACCTACTGGGGCTCCCGTGGGGTCGAGCAGTACTTC.